This T cell receptor (beta chain) was sequenced for a study of blood T cells in healthy people across ages. Findings of the study overall: A roughly linear fall in TCR beta diversity per million T cells was seen with increasing age.

V lost 5 bases and J lost 0; bases outside the gene matches: 2. The CDR3 is 14 residues long. Using a J-beta primer mix together with a sample-barcoded 5' primer, a second PCR was run for about 6 to 12 cycles. Using its own MiXCR run on the 5' RACE reads, TCRdb lists one record per CDR3 protein. The table shows around 650,000 distinct CDR3 sequences, with about 30% occurring only once. Samples each had at least 5.5 micrograms of total RNA extracted. A remark on this clonotype: Its target is unknown. Since a much larger clone is just one base distant, this may be a read error.

The origin of this receptor is a woman over 75 in good health. The rearrangement links TRBV12-3 or TRBV12-4 to TRBJ1-2; 8 bases line up with TRBD1. Material: blood. CDR3 sequence: CASSEQGANYGYTF. CDR3 in DNA: TGTGCCAGCAGTGAACAGGGGGCTAACTATGGCTACACCTTC.